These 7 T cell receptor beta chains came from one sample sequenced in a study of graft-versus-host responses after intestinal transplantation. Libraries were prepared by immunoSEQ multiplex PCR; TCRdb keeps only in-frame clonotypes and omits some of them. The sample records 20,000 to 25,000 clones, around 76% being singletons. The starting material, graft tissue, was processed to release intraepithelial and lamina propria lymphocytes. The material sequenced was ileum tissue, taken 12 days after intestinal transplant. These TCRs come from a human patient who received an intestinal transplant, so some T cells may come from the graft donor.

The CDR3 DNA reads TGCGCCAGCAGCCGAGATACAGGGGGTGGGGGGCCCCAGCATTTT. Its translation: CASSRDTGGGGPQHF. This sequence joins TRBV4-1 and TRBJ1-5; 8 positions agree with TRBD1. The CDR3 sequence is 15 residues long. Unmatched junction bases numbered 11, after V lost 4 bases and J lost 9 bases. Germline CDR1 is MGHRA and CDR2 is YSYEKL.

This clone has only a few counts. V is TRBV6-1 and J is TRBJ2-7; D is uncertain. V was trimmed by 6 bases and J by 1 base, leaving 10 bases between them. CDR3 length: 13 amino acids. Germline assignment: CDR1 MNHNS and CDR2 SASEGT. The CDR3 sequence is CASSFGRSYEQYF. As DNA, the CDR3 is TGTGCCAGCAGCTTTGGCAGGTCCTACGAGCAGTACTTC.

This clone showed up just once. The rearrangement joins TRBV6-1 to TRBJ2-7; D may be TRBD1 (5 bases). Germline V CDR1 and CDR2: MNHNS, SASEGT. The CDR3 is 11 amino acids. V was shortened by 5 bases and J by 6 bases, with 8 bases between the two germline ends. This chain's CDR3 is CASSWQGEQYF. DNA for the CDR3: TGTGCCAGCAGTTGGCAGGGCGAGCAGTACTTC.

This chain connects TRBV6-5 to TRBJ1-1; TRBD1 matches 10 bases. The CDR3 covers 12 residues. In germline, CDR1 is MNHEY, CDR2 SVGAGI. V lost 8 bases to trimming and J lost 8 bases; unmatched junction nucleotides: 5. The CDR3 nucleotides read TGTGCCAGCGGGACAGGGGTGTCGGAAGCTTTCTTT. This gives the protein CASGTGVSEAFF.

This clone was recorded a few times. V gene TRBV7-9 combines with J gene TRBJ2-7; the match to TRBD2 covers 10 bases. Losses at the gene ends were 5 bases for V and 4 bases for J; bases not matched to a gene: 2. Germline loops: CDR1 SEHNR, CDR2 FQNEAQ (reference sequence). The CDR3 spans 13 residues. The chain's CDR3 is CASSAGLAYEQYF. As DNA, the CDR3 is TGTGCCAGCAGCGCGGGACTAGCGTACGAGCAGTACTTC.

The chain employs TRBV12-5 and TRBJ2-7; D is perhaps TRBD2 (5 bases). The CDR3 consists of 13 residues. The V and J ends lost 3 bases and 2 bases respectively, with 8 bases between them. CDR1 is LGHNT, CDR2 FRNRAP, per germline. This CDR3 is CASGFGITYEQYF. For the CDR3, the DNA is TGTGCTAGTGGTTTCGGGATTACCTACGAGCAGTACTTC.

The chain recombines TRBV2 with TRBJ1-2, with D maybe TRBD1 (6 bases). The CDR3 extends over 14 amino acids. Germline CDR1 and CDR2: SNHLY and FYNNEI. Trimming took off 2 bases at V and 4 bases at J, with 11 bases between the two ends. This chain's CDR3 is CASSEYDRIYGYTF. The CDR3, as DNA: TGTGCCAGCAGTGAATATGACAGGATCTATGGCTACACCTTC.